The entry below describes one TCR beta chain. Its specificity is unknown. Primers included in the PCR were 60 Vbeta and 13 Jbeta primers. TCRdb's table, derived via immunoSEQ multiplex PCR, lists solely in-frame clones and lacks some. The sample has 65,000 to 80,000 clones; approximately 69% are singletons. This entry belongs to a study of cytomegalovirus exposure and HLA in healthy donors. The CDR3 spans 13 residues. V lost 5 bases and J 7 bases, leaving 12 bases between the germline ends. The V gene's germline CDR1 is SGHTA and CDR2 FQGNSA. The study, taken as a whole, reports: The authors listed approximately 150 TCR beta chains as cytomegalovirus-associated. Sequencing likely generated an artifact that appeared as a cluster of highly shared sequence variants.

Sequenced: PBMCs. The J gene is TRBJ1-5, the V gene TRBV7-2; tentatively, D is TRBD1 (5 bases). This receptor was taken from a man aged 40-49 years in good health and CMV-seropositive. CDR3 nucleotides: TGTGCCAGCAGCACCAGGGTGGGCCAGCCCCAGCATTTT. Its translation is CASSTRVGQPQHF.